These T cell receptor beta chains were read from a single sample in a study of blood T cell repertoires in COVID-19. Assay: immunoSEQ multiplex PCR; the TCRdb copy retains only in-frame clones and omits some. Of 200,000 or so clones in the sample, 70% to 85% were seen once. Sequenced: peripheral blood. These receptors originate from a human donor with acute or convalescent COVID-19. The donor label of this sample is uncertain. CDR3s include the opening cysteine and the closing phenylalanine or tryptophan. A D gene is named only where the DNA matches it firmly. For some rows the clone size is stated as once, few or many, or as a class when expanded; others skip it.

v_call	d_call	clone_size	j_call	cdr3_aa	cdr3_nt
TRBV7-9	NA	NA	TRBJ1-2	CASNPRSGDGYTF	TGTGCCAGCAACCCGCGGTCCGGGGATGGCTACACCTTC
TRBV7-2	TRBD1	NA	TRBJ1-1	CASSLAQGMTEAFF	TGTGCCAGCAGCTTAGCACAGGGGATGACTGAAGCTTTCTTT
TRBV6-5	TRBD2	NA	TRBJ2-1	CASSLAGSLNEQFF	TGTGCCAGCAGCCTAGCGGGAAGTCTCAATGAGCAGTTCTTC
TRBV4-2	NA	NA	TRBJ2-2	CASSQEQSTGELFF	TGTGCCAGCAGCCAAGAACAGTCCACCGGGGAGCTGTTTTTT
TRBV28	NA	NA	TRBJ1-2	CASSWGNRVSYGYTF	TGTGCCAGCAGTTGGGGGAACAGGGTCTCCTATGGCTACACCTTC
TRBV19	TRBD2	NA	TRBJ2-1	CASIGSGKRNEQFF	TGTGCCAGTATAGGAAGCGGGAAGAGGAATGAGCAGTTCTTC
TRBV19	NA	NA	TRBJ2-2	CASSVPVGGNTGELFF	TGTGCCAGTAGTGTCCCTGTGGGAGGGAACACCGGGGAGCTGTTTTTT
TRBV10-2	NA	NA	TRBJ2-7	CASSDSSYEQYF	TGCGCCAGCAGTGACAGCTCCTACGAGCAGTACTTC
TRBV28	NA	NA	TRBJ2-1	CASSSQRRGGLSYNEQFF	TGTGCCAGCAGTTCCCAGCGGAGAGGCGGATTATCCTACAATGAGCAGTTCTTC
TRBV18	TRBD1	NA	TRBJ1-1	CASSEGDSTEAFF	TGTGCCAGCTCAGAGGGGGACAGCACTGAAGCTTTCTTT
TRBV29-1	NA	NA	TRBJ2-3	CSVGWGVLNTDTQYF	TGCAGCGTTGGTTGGGGGGTCTTAAACACAGATACGCAGTATTTT
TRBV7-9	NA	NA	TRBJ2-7	CASSLIGGYEQYF	TGTGCCAGCAGCTTAATAGGAGGGTACGAGCAGTACTTC
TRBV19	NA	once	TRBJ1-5	CASSTPGRAKHF	TGTGCCAGTAGTACCCCGGGCAGGGCCAAACATTTT
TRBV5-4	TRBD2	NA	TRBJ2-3	CASSFRLAGGADTQYF	TGTGCCAGCAGCTTTCGACTAGCGGGAGGCGCAGATACGCAGTATTTT
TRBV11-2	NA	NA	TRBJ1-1	CASSLAGYTEAFF	TGTGCCAGCAGCTTAGCAGGGTACACTGAAGCTTTCTTT
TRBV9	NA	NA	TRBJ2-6	CASSPDTGANVLTF	TGTGCCAGCAGCCCCGACACTGGGGCCAACGTCCTGACTTTC
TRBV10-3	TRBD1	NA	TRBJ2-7	CATQGQSYEQYF	TGTGCCACCCAGGGACAGTCCTACGAGCAGTACTTC
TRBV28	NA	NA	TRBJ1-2	CASSSAGSNYGYTF	TGTGCCAGCAGTTCGGCAGGGTCTAACTATGGCTACACCTTC
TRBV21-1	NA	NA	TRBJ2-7	CANRGGSYYEQYF	TGTGCCAATCGAGGTGGCAGCTACTACGAGCAGTACTTC
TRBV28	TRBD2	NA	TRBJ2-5	CASSSPIAGQETQYF	TGTGCCAGCAGTTCACCCATAGCGGGGCAAGAGACCCAGTACTTC
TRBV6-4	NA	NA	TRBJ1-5	CASSRAGLNQPQHF	TGTGCCAGCAGCAGGGCCGGTCTCAATCAGCCCCAGCATTTT
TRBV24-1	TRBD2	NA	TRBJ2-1	CATSLRGARNNEQFF	TGTGCCACCAGCCTGCGGGGGGCGCGTAACAATGAGCAGTTCTTC
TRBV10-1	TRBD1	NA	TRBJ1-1	CASSETGGLNTEAFF	TGCGCCAGCAGTGAAACAGGGGGCTTGAACACTGAAGCTTTCTTT
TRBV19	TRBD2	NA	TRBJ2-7	CATRLAGKAKNSYEQYF	TGTGCCACCCGACTAGCAGGGAAGGCCAAAAACTCCTACGAGCAGTACTTC
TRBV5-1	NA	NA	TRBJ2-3	CASSLGGLTDTQYF	TGCGCCAGCAGCTTGGGCGGCCTCACAGATACGCAGTATTTT
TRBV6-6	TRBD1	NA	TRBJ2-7	CASSYQGTGGSSEQYF	TGTGCCAGCAGTTACCAAGGCACAGGGGGCTCAAGCGAGCAGTACTTC
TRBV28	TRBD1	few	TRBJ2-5	CASSSGQGKTQYF	TGTGCCAGCAGTTCCGGACAGGGGAAGACCCAGTACTTC
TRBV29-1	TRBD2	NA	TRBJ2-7	CSVAKLAGVDYEQYF	TGCAGCGTTGCGAAACTAGCGGGAGTTGACTACGAGCAGTACTTC